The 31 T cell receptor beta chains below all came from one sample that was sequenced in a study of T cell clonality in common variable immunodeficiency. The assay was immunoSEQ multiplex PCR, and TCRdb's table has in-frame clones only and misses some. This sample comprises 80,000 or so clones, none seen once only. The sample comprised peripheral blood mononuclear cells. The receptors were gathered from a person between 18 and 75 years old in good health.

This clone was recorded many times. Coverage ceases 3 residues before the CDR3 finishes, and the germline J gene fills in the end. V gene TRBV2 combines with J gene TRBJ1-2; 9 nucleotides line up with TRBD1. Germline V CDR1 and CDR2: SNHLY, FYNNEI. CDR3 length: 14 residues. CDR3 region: CASSWDREATGYTF. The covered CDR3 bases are TGTGCCAGCAGTTGGGACAGGGAGGCGACGGGC.

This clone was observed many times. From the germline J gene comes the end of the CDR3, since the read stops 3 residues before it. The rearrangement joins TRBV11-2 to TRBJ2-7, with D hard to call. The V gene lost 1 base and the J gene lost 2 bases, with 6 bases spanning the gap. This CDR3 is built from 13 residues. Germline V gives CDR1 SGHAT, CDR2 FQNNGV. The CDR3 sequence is CASSLGGTYEQYF. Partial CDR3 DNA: TGTGCCAGCAGCTTAGGAGGTACCTACGAG.

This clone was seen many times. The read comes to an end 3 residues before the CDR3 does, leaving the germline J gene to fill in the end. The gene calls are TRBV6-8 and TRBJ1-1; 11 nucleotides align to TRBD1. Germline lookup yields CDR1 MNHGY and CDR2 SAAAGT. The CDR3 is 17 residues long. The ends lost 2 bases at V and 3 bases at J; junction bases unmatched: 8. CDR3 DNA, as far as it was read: TGTGCCAGCAGTTACCTCGGACAGGGGGCGTCGGACACTGAA. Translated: CASSYLGQGASDTE. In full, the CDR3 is CASSYLGQGASDTEAFF.

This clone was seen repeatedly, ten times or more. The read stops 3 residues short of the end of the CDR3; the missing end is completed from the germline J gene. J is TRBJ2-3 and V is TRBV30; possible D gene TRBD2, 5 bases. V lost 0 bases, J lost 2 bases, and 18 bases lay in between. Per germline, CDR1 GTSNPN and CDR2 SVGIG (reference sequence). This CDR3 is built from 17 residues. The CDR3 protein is CAWSVGGLVGSTDTQYF. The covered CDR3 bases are TGTGCCTGGAGTGTAGGCGGGCTAGTGGGGTCCACAGATACG.

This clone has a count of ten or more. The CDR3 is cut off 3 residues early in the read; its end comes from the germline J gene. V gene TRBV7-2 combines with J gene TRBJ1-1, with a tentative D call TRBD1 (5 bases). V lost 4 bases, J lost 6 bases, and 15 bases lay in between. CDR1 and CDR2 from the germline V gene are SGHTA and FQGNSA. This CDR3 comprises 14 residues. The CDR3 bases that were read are TGTGCCAGCAGCTCACGTATGACAGTCTCTGAA. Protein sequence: CASSSRMTVSE. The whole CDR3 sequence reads CASSSRMTVSEAFF.

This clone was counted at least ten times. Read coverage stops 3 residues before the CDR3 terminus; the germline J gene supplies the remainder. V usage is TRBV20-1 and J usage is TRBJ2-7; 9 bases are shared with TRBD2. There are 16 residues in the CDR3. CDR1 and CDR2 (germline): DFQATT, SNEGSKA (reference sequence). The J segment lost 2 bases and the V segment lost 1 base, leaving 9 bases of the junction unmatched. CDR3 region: CSARVHSGSNPYEQYF. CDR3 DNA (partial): TGCAGTGCTAGAGTACATAGCGGGAGTAATCCCTACGAG.

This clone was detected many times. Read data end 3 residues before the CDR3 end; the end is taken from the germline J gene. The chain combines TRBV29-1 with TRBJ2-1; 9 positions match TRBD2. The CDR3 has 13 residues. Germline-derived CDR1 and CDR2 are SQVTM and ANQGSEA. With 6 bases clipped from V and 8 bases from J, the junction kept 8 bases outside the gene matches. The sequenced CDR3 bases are TGCAGCGTGGTAGCGGGGGTTTGGGATGAG. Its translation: CSVVAGVWDE. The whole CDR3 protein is CSVVAGVWDEQFF.

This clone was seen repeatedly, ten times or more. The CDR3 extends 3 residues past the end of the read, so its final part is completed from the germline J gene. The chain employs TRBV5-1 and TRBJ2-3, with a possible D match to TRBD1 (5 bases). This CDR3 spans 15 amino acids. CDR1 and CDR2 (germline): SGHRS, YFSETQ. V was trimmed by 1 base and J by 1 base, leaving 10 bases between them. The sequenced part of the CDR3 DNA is TGCGCCAGCAGCTTGACAGGCGTGGGCACAGATACG. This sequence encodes CASSLTGVGTDT. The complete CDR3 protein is CASSLTGVGTDTQYF.

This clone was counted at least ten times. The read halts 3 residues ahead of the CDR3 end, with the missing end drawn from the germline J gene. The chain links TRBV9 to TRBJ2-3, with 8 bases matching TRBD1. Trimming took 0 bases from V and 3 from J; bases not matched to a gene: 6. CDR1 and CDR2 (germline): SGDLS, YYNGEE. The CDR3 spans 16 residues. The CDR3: CASSVEIGTGTDTQYF. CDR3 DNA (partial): TGTGCCAGCAGCGTAGAGATCGGGACAGGTACAGATACG.

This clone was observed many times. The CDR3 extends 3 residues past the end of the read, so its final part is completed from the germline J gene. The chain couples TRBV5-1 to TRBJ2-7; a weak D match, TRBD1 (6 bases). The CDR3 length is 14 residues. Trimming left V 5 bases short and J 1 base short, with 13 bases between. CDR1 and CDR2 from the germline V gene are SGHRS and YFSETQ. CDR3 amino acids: CASRFSDSSYEQYF. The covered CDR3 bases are TGCGCCAGCAGATTTTCGGACAGTTCCTACGAG.

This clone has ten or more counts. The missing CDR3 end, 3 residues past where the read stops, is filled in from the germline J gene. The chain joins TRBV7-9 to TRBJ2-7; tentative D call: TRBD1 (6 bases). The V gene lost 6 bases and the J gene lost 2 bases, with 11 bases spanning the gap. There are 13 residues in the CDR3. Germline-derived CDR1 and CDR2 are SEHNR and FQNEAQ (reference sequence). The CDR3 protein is CASRSGQTYEQYF. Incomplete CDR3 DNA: TGTGCCAGCAGATCCGGACAGACCTACGAG.

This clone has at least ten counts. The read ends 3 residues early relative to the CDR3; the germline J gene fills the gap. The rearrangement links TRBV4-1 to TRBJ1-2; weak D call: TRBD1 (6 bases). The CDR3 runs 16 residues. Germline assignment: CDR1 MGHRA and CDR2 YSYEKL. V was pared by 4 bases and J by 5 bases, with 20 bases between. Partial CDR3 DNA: TGCGCCAGCAGCCCACCTGGCGCAGGGGAAGTTTATGGC. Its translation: CASSPPGAGEVYG. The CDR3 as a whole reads CASSPPGAGEVYGYTF.

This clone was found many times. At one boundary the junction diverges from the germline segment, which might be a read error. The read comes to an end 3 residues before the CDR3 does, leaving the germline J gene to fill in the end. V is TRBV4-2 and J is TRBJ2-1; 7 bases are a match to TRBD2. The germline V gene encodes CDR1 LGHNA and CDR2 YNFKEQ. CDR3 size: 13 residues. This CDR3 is CASSQGGLVEQFF. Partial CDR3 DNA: TGCGCCAGCAGCCAAGGAGGACTAGTTGAG.

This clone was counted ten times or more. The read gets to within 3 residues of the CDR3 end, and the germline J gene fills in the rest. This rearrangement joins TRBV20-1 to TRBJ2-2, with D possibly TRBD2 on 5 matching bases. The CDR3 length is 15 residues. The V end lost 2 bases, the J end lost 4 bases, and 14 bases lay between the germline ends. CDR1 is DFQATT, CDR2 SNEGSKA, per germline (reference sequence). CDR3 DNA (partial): TGCAGTGCTAGATTCGCCCGGGGTCGCACCGGGGAG. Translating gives CSARFARGRTGE. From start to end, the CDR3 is CSARFARGRTGELFF.

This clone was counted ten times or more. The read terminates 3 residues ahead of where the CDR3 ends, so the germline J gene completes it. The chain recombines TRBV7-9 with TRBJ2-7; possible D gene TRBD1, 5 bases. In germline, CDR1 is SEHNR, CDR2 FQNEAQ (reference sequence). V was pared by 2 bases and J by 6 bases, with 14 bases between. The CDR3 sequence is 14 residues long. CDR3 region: CASSLQGRIGEQYF. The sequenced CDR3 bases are TGTGCCAGCAGCTTACAGGGTAGGATCGGCGAG.

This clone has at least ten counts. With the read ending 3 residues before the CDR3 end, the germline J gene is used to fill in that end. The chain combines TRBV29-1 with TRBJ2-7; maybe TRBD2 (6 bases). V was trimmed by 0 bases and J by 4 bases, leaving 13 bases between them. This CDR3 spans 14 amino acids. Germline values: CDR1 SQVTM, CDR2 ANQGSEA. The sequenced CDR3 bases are TGCAGCGTTGAAGACCAGGACGGGGGTTACGAG. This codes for CSVEDQDGGYE. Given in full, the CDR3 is CSVEDQDGGYEQYF.

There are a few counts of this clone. CDR3 bases read: TGCGCCAGCAGCGCCCTAGCGGGAGATCGCAATGAG. This codes for CASSALAGDRNE. The CDR3, in full, reads CASSALAGDRNEQFF. The V gene is TRBV5-1, the J gene TRBJ2-1; 10 nucleotides agree with TRBD2. The CDR3 extends 3 residues past the end of the read, so its final part is completed from the germline J gene. Per germline, CDR1 SGHRS and CDR2 YFSETQ. Trimming cost V 4 bases and J 6 bases; bases outside gene matches: 7. This CDR3 contains 15 residues.

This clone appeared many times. The CDR3: CSAAPGTDNQPQHF. The DNA read from the CDR3 is TGCAGTGCTGCTCCCGGGACAGACAATCAGCCC. The chain carries TRBV20-1 and TRBJ1-5; 7 bases fit TRBD1. Read sequence stops 3 residues before the CDR3 end, and the germline J gene provides the missing end. Germline V gene sequence: CDR1 DFQATT, CDR2 SNEGSKA (reference sequence). The length of the CDR3 is 14 residues. The V and J ends lost 5 bases and 3 bases, in that order; junction bases with no gene match: 7.

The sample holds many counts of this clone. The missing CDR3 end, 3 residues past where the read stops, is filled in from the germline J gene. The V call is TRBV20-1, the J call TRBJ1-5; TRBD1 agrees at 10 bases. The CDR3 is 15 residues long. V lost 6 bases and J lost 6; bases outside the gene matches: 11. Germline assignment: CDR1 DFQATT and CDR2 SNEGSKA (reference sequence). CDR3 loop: CSAAFDRGLRQPQHF. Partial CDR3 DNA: TGCAGTGCCGCCTTCGACAGGGGGCTTCGTCAGCCC.

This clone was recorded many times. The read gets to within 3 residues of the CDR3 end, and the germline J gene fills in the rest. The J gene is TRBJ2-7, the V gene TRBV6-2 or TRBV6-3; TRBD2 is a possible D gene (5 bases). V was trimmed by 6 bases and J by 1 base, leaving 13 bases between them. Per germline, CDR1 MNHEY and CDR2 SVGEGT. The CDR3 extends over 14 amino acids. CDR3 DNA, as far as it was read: TGTGCCAGCAGCCCTGGACTGGGTTCCTACGAG. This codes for CASSPGLGSYE. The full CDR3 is CASSPGLGSYEQYF.

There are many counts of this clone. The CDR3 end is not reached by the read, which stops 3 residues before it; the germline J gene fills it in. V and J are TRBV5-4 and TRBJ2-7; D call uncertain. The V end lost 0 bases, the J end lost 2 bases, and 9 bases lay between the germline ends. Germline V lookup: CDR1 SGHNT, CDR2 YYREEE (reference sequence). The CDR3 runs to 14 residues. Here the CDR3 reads CASSLEGRPYEQYF. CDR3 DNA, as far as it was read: TGTGCCAGCAGCTTGGAGGGCAGGCCCTACGAG. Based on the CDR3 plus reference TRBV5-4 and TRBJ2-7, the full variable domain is ETGVTQSPTHLIKTRGQQVTLRCSSQSGHNTVSWYQQALGQGPQFIFQYYREEENGRGNFPPRFSGLQFPNYSSELNVNALELDDSALYLCASSLEGRPYEQYFGPGTRLTVT.

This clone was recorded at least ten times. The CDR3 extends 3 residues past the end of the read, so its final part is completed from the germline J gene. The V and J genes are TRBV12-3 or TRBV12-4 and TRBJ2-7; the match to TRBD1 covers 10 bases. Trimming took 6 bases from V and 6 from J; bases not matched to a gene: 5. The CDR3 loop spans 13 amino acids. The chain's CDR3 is CASRTGTGAEQYF. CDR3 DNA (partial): TGTGCCAGCAGAACCGGGACAGGGGCCGAG.

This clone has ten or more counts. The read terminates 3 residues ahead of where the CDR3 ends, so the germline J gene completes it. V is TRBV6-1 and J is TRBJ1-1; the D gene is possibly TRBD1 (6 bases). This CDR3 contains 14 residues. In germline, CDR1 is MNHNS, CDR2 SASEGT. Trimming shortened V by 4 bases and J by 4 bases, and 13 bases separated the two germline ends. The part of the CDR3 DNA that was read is TGTGCCAGCAGTGTCCCTAGGGGGTCCACTGAA. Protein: CASSVPRGSTE. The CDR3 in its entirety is CASSVPRGSTEAFF.

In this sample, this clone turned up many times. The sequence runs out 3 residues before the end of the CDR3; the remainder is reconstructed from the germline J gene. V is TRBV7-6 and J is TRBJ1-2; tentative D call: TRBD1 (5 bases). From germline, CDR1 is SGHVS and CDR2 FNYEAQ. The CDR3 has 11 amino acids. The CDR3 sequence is CAWGGLRGYTF. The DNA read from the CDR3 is TGTGCTTGGGGGGGTTTACGTGGC. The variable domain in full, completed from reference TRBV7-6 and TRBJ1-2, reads GAGVSQSPRYKVTKRGQDVALRCDPISGHVSLYWYRQALGQGPEFLTYFNYEAQQDKSGLPNDRFSAERPEGSISTLTIQRTEQRDSAMYRCAWGGLRGYTFGSGTRLTVV.

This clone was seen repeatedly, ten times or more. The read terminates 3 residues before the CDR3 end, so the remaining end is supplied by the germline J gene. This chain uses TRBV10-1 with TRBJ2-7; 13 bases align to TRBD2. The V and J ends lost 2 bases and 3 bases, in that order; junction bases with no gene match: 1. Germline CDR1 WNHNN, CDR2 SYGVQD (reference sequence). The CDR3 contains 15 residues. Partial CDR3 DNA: TGCGCCAGCAGTGAGGGACTAGCGGGAGTCTACGAG. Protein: CASSEGLAGVYE. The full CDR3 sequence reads CASSEGLAGVYEQYF.

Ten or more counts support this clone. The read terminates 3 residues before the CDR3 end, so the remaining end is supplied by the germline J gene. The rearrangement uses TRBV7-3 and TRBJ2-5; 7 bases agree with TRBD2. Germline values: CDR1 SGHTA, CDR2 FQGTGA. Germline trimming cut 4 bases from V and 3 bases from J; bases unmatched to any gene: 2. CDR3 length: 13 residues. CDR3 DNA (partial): TGTGCCAGCAGCTCTAGCGGCAAAGAGACC. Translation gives CASSSSGKET. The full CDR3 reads CASSSSGKETQYF.

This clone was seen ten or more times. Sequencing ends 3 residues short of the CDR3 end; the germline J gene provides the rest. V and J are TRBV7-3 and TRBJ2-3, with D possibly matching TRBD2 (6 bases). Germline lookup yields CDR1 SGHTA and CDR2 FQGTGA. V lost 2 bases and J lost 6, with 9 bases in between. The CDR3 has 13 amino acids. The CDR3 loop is CASSLGGEDTQYF. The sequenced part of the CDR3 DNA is TGTGCCAGCAGCTTAGGAGGGGAGGATACG.

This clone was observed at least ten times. The part of the CDR3 DNA that was read is TGTGCCAGTAGTCCGAGAGACAGGGGGGCCTCCTACGAG. As protein: CASSPRDRGASYE. The complete CDR3 protein is CASSPRDRGASYEQYF. The gene calls are TRBV19 and TRBJ2-7; 9 bases fit TRBD1. Read data end 3 residues before the CDR3 end; the end is taken from the germline J gene. The germline CDR1 and CDR2 sequences are LNHDA and SQIVND (reference sequence). This CDR3 has 16 residues. V shed 5 bases and J 0 bases; nucleotides not matched to a gene: 8.

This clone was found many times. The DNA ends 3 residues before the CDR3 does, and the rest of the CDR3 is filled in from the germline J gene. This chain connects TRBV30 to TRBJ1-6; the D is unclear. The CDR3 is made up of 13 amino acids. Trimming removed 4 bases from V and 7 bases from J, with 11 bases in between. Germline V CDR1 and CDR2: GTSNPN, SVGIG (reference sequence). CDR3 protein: CAWKPGRNSPLHF. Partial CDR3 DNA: TGTGCCTGGAAGCCAGGAAGAAATTCACCC. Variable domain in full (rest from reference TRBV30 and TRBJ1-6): SQTIHQWPATLVQPVGSPLSLECTVEGTSNPNLYWYRQAAGRGLQLLFYSVGIGQISSEVPQNLSASRPQDRQFILSSKKLLLSDSGFYLCAWKPGRNSPLHFGNGTRLTVT.

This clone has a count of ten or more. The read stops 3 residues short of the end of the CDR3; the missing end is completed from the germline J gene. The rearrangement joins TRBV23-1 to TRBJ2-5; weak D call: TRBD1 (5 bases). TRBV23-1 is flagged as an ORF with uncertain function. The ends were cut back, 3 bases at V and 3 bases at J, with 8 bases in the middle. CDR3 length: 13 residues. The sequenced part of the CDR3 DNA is TGCGCCAGCAGTCACCCGACAGAAGAGACC. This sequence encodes CASSHPTEET. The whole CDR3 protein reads CASSHPTEETQYF.

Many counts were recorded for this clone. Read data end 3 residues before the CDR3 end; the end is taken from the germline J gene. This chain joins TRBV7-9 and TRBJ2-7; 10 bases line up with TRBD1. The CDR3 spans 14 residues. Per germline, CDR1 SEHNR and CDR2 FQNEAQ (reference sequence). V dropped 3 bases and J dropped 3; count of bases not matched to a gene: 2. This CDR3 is CASSFGTGDYEQYF. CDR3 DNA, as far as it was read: TGTGCCAGCAGCTTCGGGACAGGGGACTACGAG.